This T cell receptor (beta chain) was obtained from a study of Ad26.COV2.S vaccination and SARS-CoV-2 variants. General study results and limits: Vaccinees reportedly had broad spike-specific CD8+ and CD4+ T cell responses. Non-spike TCR breadth did not differ much between vaccine and placebo recipients.

Treatment in this sample: over 15 received Ad26.COV2.S at low or high dose, single or two shots; 5 received placebo; per-sample allocation not given. The samples date from day 63 after the first vaccine or placebo injection. The donor's status was that of an adult aged 18-55 years in Boston. The administered vaccine (an Ad26 vector) expressed Wuhan-strain SARS-CoV-2 spike. The CDR3 has 16 amino acids. CDR1 is LNHDA, CDR2 SQIVND, per germline (reference sequence). Trimming cost V 3 bases and J 0 bases, with 12 bases left between them. Worth noting for this clone: Its antigen is undetermined.

Here immunoSEQ multiplex PCR was the method, and the copy in TCRdb shows in-frame clones only, minus some. Of 350,000 to 500,000 clones in the sample, approximately 87% were seen once. This sequence joins TRBV19 and TRBJ1-5; possible D gene TRBD1, 5 bases. This specimen was peripheral blood, taken in a trial of Ad26.COV2.S vaccine versus placebo. The receptor's source is a person between 18 and 65 years old who received the Ad26.COV2.S COVID-19 vaccine or a placebo. CDR3 region: CASSMWGGGSNQPQHF. The CDR3 region has the DNA TGTGCCAGTAGTATGTGGGGTGGGGGTAGCAATCAGCCCCAGCATTTT.